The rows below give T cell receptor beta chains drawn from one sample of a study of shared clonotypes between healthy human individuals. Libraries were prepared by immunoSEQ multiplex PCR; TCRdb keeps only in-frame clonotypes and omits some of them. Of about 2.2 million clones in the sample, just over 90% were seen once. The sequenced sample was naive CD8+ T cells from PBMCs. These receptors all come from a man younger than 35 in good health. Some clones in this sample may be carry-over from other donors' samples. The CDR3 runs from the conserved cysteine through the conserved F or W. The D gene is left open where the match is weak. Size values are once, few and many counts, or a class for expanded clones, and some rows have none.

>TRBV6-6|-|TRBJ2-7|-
TGTGCCAGCAGTTACTCTAACGTCCGGGGCACCTACGAGCAGTACTTC
CASSYSNVRGTYEQYF
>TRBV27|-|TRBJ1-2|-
TGTGCCAGCAGTTTCACGGCGGGGCCAGGGGCCAACTATGGCTACACCTTC
CASSFTAGPGANYGYTF
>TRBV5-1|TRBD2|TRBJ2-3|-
TGCGCCAGCAGCTTTTGGGCGGGAGGTGTTACAGATACGCAGTATTTT
CASSFWAGGVTDTQYF
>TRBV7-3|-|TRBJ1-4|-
TGTGCCAGCCGGGCCGCGACTAATGAAAAACTGTTTTTT
CASRAATNEKLFF
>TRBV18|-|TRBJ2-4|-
TGTGCCAGCTCACCACCGGGGGAACTTAGCGGAGCCAAAAACATTCAGTACTTC
CASSPPGELSGAKNIQYF
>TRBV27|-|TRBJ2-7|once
TGTGCCAGCAGAAACGCGGGGTTCTACGAGCAGTACTTC
CASRNAGFYEQYF
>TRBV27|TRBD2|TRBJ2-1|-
TGTGCCAGCAGTCTGGGACTAGCTCTTAATAATGAGCAGTTCTTC
CASSLGLALNNEQFF
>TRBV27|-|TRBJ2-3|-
TGTGCCAGCAGTAGGCCCAGTCAGACAGATACGCAGTATTTT
CASSRPSQTDTQYF
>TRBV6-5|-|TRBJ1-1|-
TGTGCCAGCCGAGACAGGCCGAACACTGAAGCTTTCTTT
CASRDRPNTEAFF
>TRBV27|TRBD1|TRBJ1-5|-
TGTGCCAGCAGTCCCGTGGGGACAGGGAAGATCAATCAGCCCCAGCATTTT
CASSPVGTGKINQPQHF
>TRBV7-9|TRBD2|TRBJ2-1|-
TGTGCCAGCAGCGGGAGGGCTGGGCCAATTGAGCAGTTCTTC
CASSGRAGPIEQFF
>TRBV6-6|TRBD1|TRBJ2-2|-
TGTGCCAGCAGTTACGGGACAGGGGGAGTGGGGGAGCTGTTTTTT
CASSYGTGGVGELFF
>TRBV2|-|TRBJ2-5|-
TGTGCCAGCACCTCTCTGGCAGGGGTGGCGGGAGAGGAGACCCAGTACTTC
CASTSLAGVAGEETQYF
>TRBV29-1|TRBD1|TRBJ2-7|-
TGCAGCGTGGTGGGACAGGGGAGCTCCTACGAGCAGTACTTC
CSVVGQGSSYEQYF
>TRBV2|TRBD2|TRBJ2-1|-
TGTGCCAGCAGTGAAGGTGTGACTAGCAGCGATGAGCAGTTCTTC
CASSEGVTSSDEQFF
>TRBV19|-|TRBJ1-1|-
TGTGCCAGTAGTACCGGGGGGGTTCGGACTGAAGCTTTCTTT
CASSTGGVRTEAFF
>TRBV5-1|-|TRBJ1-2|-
TGCGCCAGCAGCTTGGCCCGGGCAGGTTCCATAGCTGGCTACACCTTC
CASSLARAGSIAGYTF
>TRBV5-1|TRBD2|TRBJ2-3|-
TGCGCCAGCAGCTTGGGGCTAGCGGGAGGCACAGATACGCAGTATTTT
CASSLGLAGGTDTQYF
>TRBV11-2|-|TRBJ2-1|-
TGTGCCAGCAGCTTAAGCAGCCGTCATGGGCAGTTCTTC
CASSLSSRHGQFF
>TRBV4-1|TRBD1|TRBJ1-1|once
TGCGCCAGCACCCTAAGTCAGGGGGGCTTCACTGAAGCTTTCTTT
CASTLSQGGFTEAFF
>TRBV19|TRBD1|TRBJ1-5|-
TGTGCCAGTAGTTATGACAGGGGGGATAGCAATCAGCCCCAGCATTTT
CASSYDRGDSNQPQHF
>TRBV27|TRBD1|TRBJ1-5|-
TGTGCCAGCAGCCCAGAGGGGGCAGGGGGGGATTGGATCAATCAGCCCCAGCATTTT
CASSPEGAGGDWINQPQHF
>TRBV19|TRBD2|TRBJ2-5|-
TGTGCCAGTAGTATGGGCCCTAGCGGGACTGGGACCCAGTACTTC
CASSMGPSGTGTQYF
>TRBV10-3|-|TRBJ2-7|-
TGTGCCATCAGTGAGGGACAGGGACTAACCTACGAGCAGTACTTC
CAISEGQGLTYEQYF
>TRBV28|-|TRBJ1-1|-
TGTGCCAGCAGCCCGCGTCCGTTGAACACTGAAGCTTTCTTT
CASSPRPLNTEAFF
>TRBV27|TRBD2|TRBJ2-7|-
TGTGCCAGCAGTTTTGCCTTTCCGGGAGGTTCGTACGAGCAGTACTTC
CASSFAFPGGSYEQYF
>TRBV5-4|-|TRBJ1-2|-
TGTGCCAGCAGCTTGGGGCCCGTGGGACTGACCTATGGCTACACCTTC
CASSLGPVGLTYGYTF
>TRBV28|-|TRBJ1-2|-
TGTGCCAGCAGTTTAGGCTCAGGGACGGCTGGCTACACCTTC
CASSLGSGTAGYTF
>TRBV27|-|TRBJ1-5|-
TGTGCCAGCAGTTTCAGGGAGCAACAGCCCCAGCATTTT
CASSFREQQPQHF
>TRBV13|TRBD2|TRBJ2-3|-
TGTGCCAGCAGCTTGGCGACTAGCGGGAGCACAGATACGCAGTATTTT
CASSLATSGSTDTQYF
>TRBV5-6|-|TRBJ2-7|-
TGTGCCAGCAGCTTGGGGCCAGGATTTAGCGAGCAGTACTTC
CASSLGPGFSEQYF
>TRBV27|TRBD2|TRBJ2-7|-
TGTGCCAGCACCAGAATAGCGGGACTGGCCTACGAGCAGTACTTC
CASTRIAGLAYEQYF
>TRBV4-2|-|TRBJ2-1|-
TGTGCCAGCAGCCAGGCGGGACCAAGCTCCTACAATGAGCAGTTCTTC
CASSQAGPSSYNEQFF
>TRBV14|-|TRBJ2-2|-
TGTGCCAGCAGCCAAGATTTCCAGCCCACCGGGGAGCTGTTTTTT
CASSQDFQPTGELFF
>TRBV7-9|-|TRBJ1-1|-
TGTGCCAGCAGCTTACGGACCGGACAGAACGTCACTGAAGCTTTCTTT
CASSLRTGQNVTEAFF
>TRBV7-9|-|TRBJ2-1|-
TGTGCCAGCAGCTGGGGGGAGCGGGTCTCCTACAATGAGCAGTTCTTC
CASSWGERVSYNEQFF
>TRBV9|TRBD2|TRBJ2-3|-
TGTGCCAGCAGCCCCGGGACTATCTCAGATACGCAGTATTTT
CASSPGTISDTQYF
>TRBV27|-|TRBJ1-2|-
TGTGCCAGCAGTTTAAGCGGCCACTATGGCTACACCTTC
CASSLSGHYGYTF
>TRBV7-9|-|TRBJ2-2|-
TGTGCCAGCAGCACCTGGGACATCAACACCGGGGAGCTGTTTTTT
CASSTWDINTGELFF
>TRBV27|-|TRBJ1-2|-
TGTGCCAGCAGTCCCGCTACCGTGGACAGCCCCCTTGGCTACACCTTC
CASSPATVDSPLGYTF
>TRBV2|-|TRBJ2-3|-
TGTGCCAGCGAGACAGGCCTTACAGATACGCAGTATTTT
CASETGLTDTQYF
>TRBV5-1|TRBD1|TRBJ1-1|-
TGCGCCAGCAGCCCCGGGACAGGGGTGACTGAAGCTTTCTTT
CASSPGTGVTEAFF
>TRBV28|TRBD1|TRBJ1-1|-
TGTGCCAGCAGAAGCGTTGGGGACAGGGTGGAAGCTTTCTTT
CASRSVGDRVEAFF
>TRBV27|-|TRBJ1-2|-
TGTGCCAGCAGTCCGTTGGGGGGGGTTCTGCAAAACTATGGCTACACCTTC
CASSPLGGVLQNYGYTF
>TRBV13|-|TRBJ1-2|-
TGTGCCAGCAGCTCGGGCCCGGCGTGGGGCTACACCTTC
CASSSGPAWGYTF